A selection of T cell receptor beta chains follows, all from one sample in a study of blood T cells in healthy people across ages. TCRdb re-called the 5' RACE reads through MiXCR, storing one row per CDR3 protein. The sample records around 600,000 distinct CDR3 sequences, 47% being singletons. The sample taken for sequencing was blood. These receptors all stem from a man older than 75 in good health. CDR3s include the opening cysteine and the closing phenylalanine or tryptophan. A D gene is named only where the DNA matches it firmly. Clone size is not always given. Where it is, it says once, few, many or a class for expanded clones.

J | size | D | V | DNA | CDR3
TRBJ2-1 | - | TRBD1 | TRBV11-1 | TGTGCCAGCACCCGGGGGACAGGGGCCTACAATGAGCAGTTCTTC | CASTRGTGAYNEQFF
TRBJ2-1 | few | TRBD1 | TRBV4-3 | TGCGCCAGCAGCCAGACAGGGCTAGTCTACAATGAGCAGTTCTTC | CASSQTGLVYNEQFF
TRBJ2-3 | - | TRBD2 | TRBV3-1 | TGTGCCAGCAGCCAAATGGCTAGCGGGACGAATACGCAGTATTTT | CASSQMASGTNTQYF
TRBJ2-5 | - | - | TRBV24-1 | TGTGCCACCAGTGATTTGCAAGGCGACGGGTGGACCCAGTACTTC | CATSDLQGDGWTQYF
TRBJ2-7 | few | - | TRBV12-3/TRBV12-4 | TGTGCCAGCAGTTATGAGATGAACGAGCAGTACTTC | CASSYEMNEQYF
TRBJ1-2 | - | - | TRBV6-5 | TGTGCCAGCAGTGACTCCCGGGGAAGGTATGGCTACACCTTC | CASSDSRGRYGYTF
TRBJ2-1 | few | TRBD2 | TRBV20-1 | TGCAGTGCCGTTAAGACTAGCGGTAACAATGAGCAGTTCTTC | CSAVKTSGNNEQFF
TRBJ2-2 | - | TRBD1 | TRBV7-2 | TGTGCCAGCAGCTATCGGACAGGGAACACCGGGGAGCTGTTTTTT | CASSYRTGNTGELFF
TRBJ1-2 | - | - | TRBV28 | TGTGCCAGCAGTTTTACAGACTACTATGGCTACACCTTC | CASSFTDYYGYTF
TRBJ2-7 | - | TRBD2 | TRBV5-6 | TGTGCCAGCAACCCTAGACTAGCGGGAGGTCCCGAGCAGTACTTC | CASNPRLAGGPEQYF
TRBJ2-5 | - | - | TRBV11-1 | TGTGCCAGCAGCTTACAGGGTATGGCACAAGAGACCCAGTACTTC | CASSLQGMAQETQYF
TRBJ2-5 | few | TRBD2 | TRBV28 | TGTGCCAGCAGCGGACGAGGGGTTACTAGCGATCGGGAGACCCAGTACTTC | CASSGRGVTSDRETQYF
TRBJ1-1 | - | - | TRBV27 | TGTGCCAGTTCCGGGGCCTGGAACACTGAAGCTTTCTTT | CASSGAWNTEAFF
TRBJ2-6 | - | - | TRBV9 | TGTGCCAGCAGCGTCGCCGGGGCCACGCGCTTCTCTGGGGCCAACGTCCTGACTTTC | CASSVAGATRFSGANVLTF
TRBJ2-7 | - | TRBD1 | TRBV29-1 | TGCAGCGCCTCTCCGGGACAGGGCTACGAGCAGTACTTC | CSASPGQGYEQYF
TRBJ1-2 | - | - | TRBV11-2 | TGTGCCAGCAGCCCGACGTGGGACGGCAACTATGGCTACACCTTC | CASSPTWDGNYGYTF
TRBJ2-1 | - | TRBD2 | TRBV7-3 | TGTGCCAGCAGCTCCCCGGCTAGCGGGGGGCACCATACTAGCTCCTACAATGAGCAGTTCTTC | CASSSPASGGHHTSSYNEQFF
TRBJ2-1 | few | TRBD2 | TRBV7-2 | TGTGCCAGCAGCTTGTTCGGGACTAGCGGGGGGGCCTCCTACAATGAGCAGTTCTTC | CASSLFGTSGGASYNEQFF
TRBJ2-1 | few | - | TRBV11-2 | TGTGCCAGCAGCAAGCTAAGTGGAACGGCTCACGATGAGCAGTTCTTC | CASSKLSGTAHDEQFF
TRBJ2-2 | - | TRBD1 | TRBV5-1 | TGCGCCAGCAGCCCCCGGGAGACAGGGGTCACCGGGGAGCTGTTTTTT | CASSPRETGVTGELFF
TRBJ1-2 | - | TRBD1 | TRBV9 | TGTGCCAGCAGCCCGGGACAGATCGGGCATGGCTACACCTTC | CASSPGQIGHGYTF
TRBJ1-4 | - | - | TRBV19 | TGTGCCAGTAGTTTCACCCACGGGGGGAAAGAAGAAAAACTGTTTTTT | CASSFTHGGKEEKLFF
TRBJ1-5 | few | - | TRBV20-1 | TGCAGTGCTAGAGCACAGGGAGGTCAGCCCCAGCATTTT | CSARAQGGQPQHF
TRBJ2-1 | few | TRBD2 | TRBV6-5 | TGTGCCAGCAGCGCCAGACTAGCGTTCTCCTACAATGAGCAGTTCTTC | CASSARLAFSYNEQFF
TRBJ2-1 | - | TRBD2 | TRBV19 | TGTGCCACCAGTAGCGGGAGGGTCCGCAATGAGCAGTTCTTC | CATSSGRVRNEQFF
TRBJ2-1 | few | TRBD2 | TRBV6-5 | TGTGCCAGCAGTTACTCGAGACTAGCGTTCGACAATGAGCAGTTCTTC | CASSYSRLAFDNEQFF
TRBJ2-1 | - | - | TRBV18 | TGTGCCAGCTCACCACGGGCAGGCGACAATGAGCAGTTCTTC | CASSPRAGDNEQFF
TRBJ2-2 | - | - | TRBV29-1 | TGCAGCGCCCGTCAGCAGAACACCGGGGAGCTGTTTTTT | CSARQQNTGELFF
TRBJ2-3 | few | TRBD2 | TRBV10-3 | TGTGCCATCGATGCGTTGGGGGAAAAAGGGACTAGCGGGGCTCCCGACACAGATACGCAGTATTTT | CAIDALGEKGTSGAPDTDTQYF
TRBJ2-3 | - | - | TRBV6-2/TRBV6-3 | TGTGCCAGCAGTGCGGACAGCCTAGATACGCAGTATTTT | CASSADSLDTQYF
TRBJ1-4 | - | - | TRBV10-3 | TGTGCCATGCGGGCTGAGGACTTTGAAAAACTGTTTTTT | CAMRAEDFEKLFF
TRBJ2-1 | few | - | TRBV7-3 | TGTGCCAGCAGCTTAAATCCACAGAACCGAAATGAGCAGTTCTTC | CASSLNPQNRNEQFF